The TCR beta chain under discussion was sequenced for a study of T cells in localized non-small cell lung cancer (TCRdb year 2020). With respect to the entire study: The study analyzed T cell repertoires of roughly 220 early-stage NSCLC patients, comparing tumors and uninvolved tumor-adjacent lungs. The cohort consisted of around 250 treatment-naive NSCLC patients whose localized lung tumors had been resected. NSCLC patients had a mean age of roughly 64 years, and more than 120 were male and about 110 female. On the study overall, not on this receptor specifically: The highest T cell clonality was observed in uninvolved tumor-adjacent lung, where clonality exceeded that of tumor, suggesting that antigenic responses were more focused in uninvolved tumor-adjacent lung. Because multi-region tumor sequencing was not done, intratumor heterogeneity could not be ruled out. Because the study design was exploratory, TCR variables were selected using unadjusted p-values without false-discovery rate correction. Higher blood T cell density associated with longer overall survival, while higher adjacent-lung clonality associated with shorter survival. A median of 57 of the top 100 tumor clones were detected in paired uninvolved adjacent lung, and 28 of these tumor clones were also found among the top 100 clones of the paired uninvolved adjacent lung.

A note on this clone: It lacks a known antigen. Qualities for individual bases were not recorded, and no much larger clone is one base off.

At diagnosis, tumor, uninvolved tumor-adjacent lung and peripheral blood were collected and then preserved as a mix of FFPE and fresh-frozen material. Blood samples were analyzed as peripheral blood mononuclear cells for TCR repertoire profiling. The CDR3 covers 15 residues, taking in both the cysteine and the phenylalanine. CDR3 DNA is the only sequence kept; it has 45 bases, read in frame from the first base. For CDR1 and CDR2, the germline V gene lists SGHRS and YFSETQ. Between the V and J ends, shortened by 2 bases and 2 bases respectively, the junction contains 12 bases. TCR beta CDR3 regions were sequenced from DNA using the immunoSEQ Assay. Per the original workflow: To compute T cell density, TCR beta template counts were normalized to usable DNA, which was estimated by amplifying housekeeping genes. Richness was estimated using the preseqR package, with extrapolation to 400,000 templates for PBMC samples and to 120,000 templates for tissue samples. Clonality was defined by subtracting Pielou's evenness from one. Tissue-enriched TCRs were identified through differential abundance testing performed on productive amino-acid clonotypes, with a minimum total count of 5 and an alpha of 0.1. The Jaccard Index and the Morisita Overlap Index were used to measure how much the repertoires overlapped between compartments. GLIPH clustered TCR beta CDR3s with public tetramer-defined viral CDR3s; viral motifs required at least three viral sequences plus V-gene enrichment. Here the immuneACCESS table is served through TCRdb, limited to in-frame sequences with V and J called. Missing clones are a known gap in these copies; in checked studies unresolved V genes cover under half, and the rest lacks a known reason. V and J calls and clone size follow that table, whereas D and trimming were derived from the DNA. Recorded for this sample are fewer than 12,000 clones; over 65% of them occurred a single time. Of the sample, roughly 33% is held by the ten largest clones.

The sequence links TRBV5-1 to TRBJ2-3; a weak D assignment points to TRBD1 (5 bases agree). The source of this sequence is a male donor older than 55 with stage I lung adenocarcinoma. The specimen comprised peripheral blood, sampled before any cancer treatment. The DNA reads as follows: TGCGCCAGCAGCTTACAGGTGGGAACCACAGATACGCAGTATTTT. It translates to CASSLQVGTTDTQYF.